One and the same sample provided the 16 T cell receptor beta chains below, sequenced in a study of response to subunit inactivated influenza vaccine. TCRdb called the RT-PCR reads again in MiXCR, with one record for every CDR3 protein. The table lists about 240,000 distinct CDR3 sequences, more than 10% of them singletons. This material consisted of non-naive T cells sorted from PBMCs, taken less than 15 days before vaccination. Every receptor here comes from a man in his fifties or sixties who received an inactivated influenza vaccine.

This clonotype was seen a few times. V and J are TRBV14 and TRBJ2-6; D is unresolved. Germline V gene sequence: CDR1 SGHDN, CDR2 FVKESK. This CDR3 is 19 amino acids long. The germline V and J ends were trimmed by 0 bases and 0 bases, with 15 bases remaining between them. The CDR3 DNA follows: TGTGCCAGCAGCCAAGACCAAAGAAGGCAGATCTCTGGGGCCAACGTCCTGACTTTC. Protein sequence: CASSQDQRRQISGANVLTF.

This clonotype was counted many times. The CDR3: CASGLVLGTSYNEQFF. CDR3 coding DNA: TGTGCTAGTGGTTTGGTACTTGGGACAAGCTACAATGAGCAGTTCTTC. V gene TRBV12-5 combines with J gene TRBJ2-1; tentative D call: TRBD1 (6 bases). This CDR3 region has 16 residues. Trimming pared 0 bases from V and 3 bases from J, leaving 12 bases between. Germline-derived CDR1 and CDR2 are LGHNT and FRNRAP.

The chain carries TRBV4-3 and TRBJ2-7, with D tentatively TRBD2 (6 bases). The CDR3 spans 15 residues. Trimming cost V 4 bases and J 3 bases, with 16 bases left between them. Germline-derived CDR1 and CDR2 are LGHNA and YSLEER. CDR3 nucleotides: TGCGCCAGCAGCCCCCTAGGAGGGCGGGACTACGAGCAGTACTTC. It translates to CASSPLGGRDYEQYF.

The V call is TRBV25-1, the J call TRBJ2-2; the D gene is possibly TRBD1 (5 bases). Trimming removed 2 bases from V and 2 bases from J, with 6 bases in between. The germline V gene has CDR1 MGHDK and CDR2 SYGVNS. This CDR3 comprises 14 residues. The CDR3 protein is CASSEGANTGELFF. The CDR3 nucleotides read TGTGCCAGCAGTGAAGGGGCCAACACCGGGGAGCTGTTTTTT.

The sample holds many counts of this clonotype. The chain couples TRBV7-9 to TRBJ2-7, with TRBD1 matching over 7 bases. This CDR3 contains 15 residues. Germline V lookup: CDR1 SEHNR, CDR2 FQNEAQ (reference sequence). Germline trimming cut 5 bases from V and 5 bases from J; bases unmatched to any gene: 12. The DNA of the CDR3 is TGTGCCAGCAGCCAAAGACAGGGCCGCCTTGACGAGCAGTACTTC. It codes for CASSQRQGRLDEQYF. Full variable domain (missing parts from reference TRBV7-9 and TRBJ2-7): DTGVSQNPRHKITKRGQNVTFRCDPISEHNRLYWYRQTLGQGPEFLTYFQNEAQLEKSRLLSDRFSAERPKGSFSTLEIQRTEQGDSAMYLCASSQRQGRLDEQYFGPGTRLTVT.

A few counts support this clonotype. The chain employs TRBV20-1 and TRBJ2-1; tentative D call: TRBD1 (5 bases). CDR1 is DFQATT, CDR2 SNEGSKA, per germline (reference sequence). The V end lost 3 bases, the J end lost 7 bases, and 10 bases lay between the germline ends. The CDR3 length is 12 residues. In DNA, the CDR3 is TGCAGTGCTAGTGGCAGGGCGAATGAGCAGTTCTTC. The encoded protein is CSASGRANEQFF.

In its sample, this clonotype was seen many times. This chain joins TRBV5-6 and TRBJ2-1; D tentatively reads TRBD1 or TRBD2 (5 bases each). This CDR3 has 18 amino acids. Trimming left V 2 bases short and J 8 bases short, with 26 bases between. The germline V gene has CDR1 SGHDT and CDR2 YYEEEE. CDR3 DNA sequence: TGTGCCAGCAGCTTCGACGCCGCGACCGGGGACGTGCGAGATGAGCAGTTCTTC. Translation gives CASSFDAATGDVRDEQFF.

CDR3 DNA: TGTGCCAGCAGCTTATCCTCCGGGGCAGAGACCCAGTACTTC. Its protein is CASSLSSGAETQYF. The V gene is TRBV7-2, the J gene TRBJ2-5, with D possibly being TRBD1 or TRBD2 (5 bases each). Germline CDR1 is SGHTA and CDR2 is FQGNSA. There are 14 residues in the CDR3. Trimming cost V 2 bases and J 4 bases, with 11 bases left between them.

The chain recombines TRBV5-1 with TRBJ2-7; D assignment may be TRBD1 or TRBD2 (5 bases each). This CDR3 is 15 amino acids long. V lost 4 bases to trimming and J lost 0 bases, with 14 bases between them. Germline-derived CDR1 and CDR2 are SGHRS and YFSETQ. For the CDR3, the DNA is TGCGCCAGCAGCCCCGAGGGGATCAACTCCTACGAGCAGTACTTC. Its translation is CASSPEGINSYEQYF. Drawing the rest from reference TRBV5-1 and TRBJ2-7, the complete variable domain is KAGVTQTPRYLIKTRGQQVTLSCSPISGHRSVSWYQQTPGQGLQFLFEYFSETQRNKGNFPGRFSGRQFSNSRSEMNVSTLELGDSALYLCASSPEGINSYEQYFGPGTRLTVT.

V usage is TRBV6-2 or TRBV6-3 and J usage is TRBJ2-7; 8 positions match TRBD1. Per germline, CDR1 MNHEY and CDR2 SVGEGT. The CDR3 has 15 residues. V dropped 5 bases and J dropped 6; count of bases not matched to a gene: 12. The CDR3 DNA is TGTGCCAGCAGTGACTATGGACAGGGCACCTGCGAGCAGTACTTC. As protein: CASSDYGQGTCEQYF.

The rearrangement uses TRBV28 and TRBJ2-7; unclear D gene. CDR3 length equals 12 residues. Germline CDR1 is MDHEN and CDR2 is SYDVKM. The V end was cut by 6 bases, the J end by 6 bases, with 12 bases between. CDR3 DNA: TGTGCCAGCAGCCGCGTTAGGTCCGAGCAGTACTTC. Residues: CASSRVRSEQYF.

This clonotype occurred a few times. The chain couples TRBV11-2 to TRBJ2-1; possibly TRBD2 for D (6 bases). The germline gives CDR1 SGHAT, CDR2 FQNNGV. Trimming shortened V by 5 bases and J by 3 bases, and 11 bases separated the two germline ends. The CDR3 length is 14 residues. CDR3 amino acids: CASSPGLRYNEQFF. CDR3 nucleotide sequence: TGTGCCAGCAGCCCGGGACTTCGCTACAATGAGCAGTTCTTC.

This clonotype has more than one count but fewer than ten. The chain employs TRBV11-2 and TRBJ1-4, with D possibly matching TRBD1 (5 bases). The germline gives CDR1 SGHAT, CDR2 FQNNGV. The V end was cut by 4 bases, the J end by 0 bases, with 9 bases between. The CDR3 runs 15 residues. The CDR3 sequence: CASSSTDATNEKLFF. In DNA form, the CDR3 reads TGTGCCAGCAGCTCGACAGACGCAACTAATGAAAAACTGTTTTTT.

This clonotype was recorded a few times. The chain recombines TRBV20-1 with TRBJ2-7; weak D call: TRBD1 (6 bases). CDR1 DFQATT and CDR2 SNEGSKA come from the germline V gene (reference sequence). This CDR3 comprises 14 residues. V dropped 4 bases and J dropped 3 bases, with 16 bases sitting between them. CDR3 bases: TGCAGTGCTATTTCCCGGGACACCTACTACGAGCAGTACTTC. Protein product: CSAISRDTYYEQYF.

This clonotype was recorded a few times. The chain couples TRBV14 to TRBJ1-5, with D tentatively TRBD1 (6 bases). The CDR3 length is 13 residues. The V end lost 5 bases, the J end lost 6 bases, and 11 bases lay between the germline ends. The germline V gene has CDR1 SGHDN and CDR2 FVKESK. CDR3 residues: CASSEGGGQPQHF. CDR3 bases: TGTGCCAGCAGCGAGGGGGGGGGTCAGCCCCAGCATTTT.

The chain couples TRBV12-3 or TRBV12-4 to TRBJ2-5; D is possibly TRBD1 (6 bases). Trimming took 3 bases from V and 0 from J, leaving 11 bases between them. The CDR3 is 15 amino acids. CDR3 sequence: CASSFGQGYQETQYF. The CDR3 DNA sequence: TGTGCCAGCAGTTTCGGTCAGGGGTACCAAGAGACCCAGTACTTC.